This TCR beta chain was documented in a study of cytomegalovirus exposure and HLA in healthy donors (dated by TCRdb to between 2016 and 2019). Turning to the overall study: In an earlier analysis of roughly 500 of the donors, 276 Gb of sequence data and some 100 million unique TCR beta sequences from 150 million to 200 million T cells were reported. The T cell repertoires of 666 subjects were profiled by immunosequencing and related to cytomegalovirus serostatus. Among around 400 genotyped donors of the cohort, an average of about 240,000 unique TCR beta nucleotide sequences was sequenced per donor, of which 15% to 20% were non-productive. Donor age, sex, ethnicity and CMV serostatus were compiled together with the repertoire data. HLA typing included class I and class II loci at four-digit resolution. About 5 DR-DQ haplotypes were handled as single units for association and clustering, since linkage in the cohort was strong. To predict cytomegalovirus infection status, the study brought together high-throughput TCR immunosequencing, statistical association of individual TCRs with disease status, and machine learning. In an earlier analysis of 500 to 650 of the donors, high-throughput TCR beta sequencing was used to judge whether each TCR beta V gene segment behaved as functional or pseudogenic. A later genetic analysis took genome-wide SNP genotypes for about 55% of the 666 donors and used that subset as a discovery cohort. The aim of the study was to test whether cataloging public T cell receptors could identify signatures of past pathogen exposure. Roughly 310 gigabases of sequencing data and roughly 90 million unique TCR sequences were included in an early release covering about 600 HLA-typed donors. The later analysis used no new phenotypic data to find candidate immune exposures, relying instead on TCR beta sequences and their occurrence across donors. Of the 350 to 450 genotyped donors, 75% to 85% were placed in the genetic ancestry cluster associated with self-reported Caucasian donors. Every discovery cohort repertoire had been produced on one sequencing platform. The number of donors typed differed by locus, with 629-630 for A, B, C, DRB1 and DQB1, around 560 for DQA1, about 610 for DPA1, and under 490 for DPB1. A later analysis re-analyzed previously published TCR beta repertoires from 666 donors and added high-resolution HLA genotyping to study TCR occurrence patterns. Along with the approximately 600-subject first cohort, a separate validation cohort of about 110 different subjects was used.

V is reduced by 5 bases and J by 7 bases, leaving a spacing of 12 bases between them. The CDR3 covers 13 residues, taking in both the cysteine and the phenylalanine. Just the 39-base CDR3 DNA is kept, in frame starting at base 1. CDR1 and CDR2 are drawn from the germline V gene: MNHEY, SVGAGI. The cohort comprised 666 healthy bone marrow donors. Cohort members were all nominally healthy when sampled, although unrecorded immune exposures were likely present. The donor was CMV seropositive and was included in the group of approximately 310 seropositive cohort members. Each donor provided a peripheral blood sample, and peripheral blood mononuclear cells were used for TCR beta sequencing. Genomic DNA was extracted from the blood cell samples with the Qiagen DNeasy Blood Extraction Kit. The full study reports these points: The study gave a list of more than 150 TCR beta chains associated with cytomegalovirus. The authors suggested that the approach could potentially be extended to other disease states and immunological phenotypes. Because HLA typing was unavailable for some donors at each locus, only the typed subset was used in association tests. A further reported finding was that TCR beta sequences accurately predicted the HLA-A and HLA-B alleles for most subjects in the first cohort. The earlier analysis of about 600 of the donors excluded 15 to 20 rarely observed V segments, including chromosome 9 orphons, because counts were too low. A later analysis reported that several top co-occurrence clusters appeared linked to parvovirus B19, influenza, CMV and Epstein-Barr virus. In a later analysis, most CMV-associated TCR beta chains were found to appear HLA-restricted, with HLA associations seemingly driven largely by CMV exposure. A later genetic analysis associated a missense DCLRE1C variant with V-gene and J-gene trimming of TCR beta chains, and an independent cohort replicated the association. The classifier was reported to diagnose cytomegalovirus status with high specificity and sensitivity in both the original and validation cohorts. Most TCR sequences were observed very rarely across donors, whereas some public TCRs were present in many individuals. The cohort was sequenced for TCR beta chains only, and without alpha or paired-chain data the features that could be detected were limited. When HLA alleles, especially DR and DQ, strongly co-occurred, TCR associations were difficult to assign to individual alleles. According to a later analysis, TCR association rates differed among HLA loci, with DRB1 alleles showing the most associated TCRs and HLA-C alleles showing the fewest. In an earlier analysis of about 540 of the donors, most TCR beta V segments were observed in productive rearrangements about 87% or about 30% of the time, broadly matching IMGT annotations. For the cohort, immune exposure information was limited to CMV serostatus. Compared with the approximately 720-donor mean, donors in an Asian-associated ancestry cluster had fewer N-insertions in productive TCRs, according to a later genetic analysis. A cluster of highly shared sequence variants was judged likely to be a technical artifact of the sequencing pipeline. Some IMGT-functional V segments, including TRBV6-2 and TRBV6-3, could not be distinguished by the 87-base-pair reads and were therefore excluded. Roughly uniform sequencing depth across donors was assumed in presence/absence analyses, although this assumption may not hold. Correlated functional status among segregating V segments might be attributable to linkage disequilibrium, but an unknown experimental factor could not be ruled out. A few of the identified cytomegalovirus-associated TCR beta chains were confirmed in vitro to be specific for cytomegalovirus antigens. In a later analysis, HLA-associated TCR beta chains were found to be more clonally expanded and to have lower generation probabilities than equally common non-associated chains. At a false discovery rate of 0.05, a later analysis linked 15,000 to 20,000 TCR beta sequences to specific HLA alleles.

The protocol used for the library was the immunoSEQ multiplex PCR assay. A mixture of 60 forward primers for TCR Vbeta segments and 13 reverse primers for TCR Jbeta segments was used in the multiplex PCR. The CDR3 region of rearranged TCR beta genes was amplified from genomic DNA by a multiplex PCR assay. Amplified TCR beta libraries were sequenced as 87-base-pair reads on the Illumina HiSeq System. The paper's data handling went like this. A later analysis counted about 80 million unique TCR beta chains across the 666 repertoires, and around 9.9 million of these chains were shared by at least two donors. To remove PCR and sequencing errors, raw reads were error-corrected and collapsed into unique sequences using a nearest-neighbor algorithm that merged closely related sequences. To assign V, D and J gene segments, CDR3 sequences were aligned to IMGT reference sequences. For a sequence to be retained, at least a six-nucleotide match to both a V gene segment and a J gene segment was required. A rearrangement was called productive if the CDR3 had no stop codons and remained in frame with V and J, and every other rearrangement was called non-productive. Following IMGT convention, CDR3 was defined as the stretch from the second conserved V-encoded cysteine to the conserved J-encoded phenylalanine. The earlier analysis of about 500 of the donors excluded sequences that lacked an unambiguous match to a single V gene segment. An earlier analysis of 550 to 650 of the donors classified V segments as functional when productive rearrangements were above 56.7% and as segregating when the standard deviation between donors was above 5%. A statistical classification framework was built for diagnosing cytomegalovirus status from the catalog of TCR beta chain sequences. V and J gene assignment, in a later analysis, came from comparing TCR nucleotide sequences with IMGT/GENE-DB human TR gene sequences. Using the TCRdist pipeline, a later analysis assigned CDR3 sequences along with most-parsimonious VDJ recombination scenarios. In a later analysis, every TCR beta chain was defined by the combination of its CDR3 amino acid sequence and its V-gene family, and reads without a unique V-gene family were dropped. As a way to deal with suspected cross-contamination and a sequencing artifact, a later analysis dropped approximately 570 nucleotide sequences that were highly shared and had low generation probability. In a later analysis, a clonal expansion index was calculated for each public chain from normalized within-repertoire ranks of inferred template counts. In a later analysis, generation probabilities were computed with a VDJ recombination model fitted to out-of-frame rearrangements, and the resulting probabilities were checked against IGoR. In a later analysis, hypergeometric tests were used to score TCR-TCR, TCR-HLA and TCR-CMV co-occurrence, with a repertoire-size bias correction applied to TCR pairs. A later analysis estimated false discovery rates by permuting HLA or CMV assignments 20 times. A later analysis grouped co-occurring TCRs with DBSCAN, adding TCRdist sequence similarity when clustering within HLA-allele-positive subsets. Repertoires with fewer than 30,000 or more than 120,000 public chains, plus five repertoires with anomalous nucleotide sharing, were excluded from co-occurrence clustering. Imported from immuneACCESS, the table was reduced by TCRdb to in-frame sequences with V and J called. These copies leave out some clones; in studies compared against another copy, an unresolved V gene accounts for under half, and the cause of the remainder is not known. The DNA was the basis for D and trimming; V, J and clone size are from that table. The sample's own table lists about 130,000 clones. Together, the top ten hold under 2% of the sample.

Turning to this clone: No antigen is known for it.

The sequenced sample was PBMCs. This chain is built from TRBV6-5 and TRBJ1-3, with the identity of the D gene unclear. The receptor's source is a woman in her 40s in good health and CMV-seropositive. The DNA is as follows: TGTGCCAGCAGTACGGGAAACGCGAACACCATATATTTT. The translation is CASSTGNANTIYF.